The clone carrying this T cell receptor beta chain was observed a few times. Antigen: not known. The source of the sample is a study of beta chain features in type 1 diabetes. On the study more broadly: When patients were set against healthy donors, age, gender and cell yields were similar.

This CDR3 has 14 residues. Germline values: CDR1 SGHRS, CDR2 YFSETQ. V lost 3 bases and J lost 1; bases outside the gene matches: 2. Sequencing targeted expressed TCRB transcripts, as all isolated RNA had been reverse transcribed. Clones were read by immunoSEQ multiplex PCR, and TCRdb kept only the in-frame ones, dropping some. This sample carries about 15,000 clones, 55% to 70% of them seen once, and the ten largest clones take 2.5%. Cells sorted by CD45RO/CCR7/CD25/CD127/CD95/CD27 comprised CD4+ naive, central memory, regulatory and stem cell-like memory cells. Over 98% purity was reached by all sorted populations. Overall study findings and caveats: All four CD4+ subsets of Type 1 diabetes patients contained TCRB CDR3s that were moderately but significantly shorter. Cells with high TCR expression could be over-represented when cDNA is sequenced.

Sequencing used Tregs from blood. The sequence came from a man between 25 and 39 years old with type 1 diabetes. The gene calls are TRBV5-1 and TRBJ2-3; TRBD1 aligns across 7 bases. The CDR3, as DNA: TGCGCCAGCAGCTCTGGACAGGGCACAGATACGCAGTATTTT. Translating gives CASSSGQGTDTQYF.